These T cell receptor beta chains were read from a single sample in a study of blood T cell repertoires in COVID-19. Profiling relied on immunoSEQ multiplex PCR, and the TCRdb table lists in-frame clones only, not all of them. Altogether around 190,000 clones are present, 80% being singletons, with the ten largest covering around 6.3%. The sequencing sample was made of peripheral blood. These receptors came from a man aged 70-80 years with active or convalescent COVID-19. The CDR3 runs from the conserved cysteine through the conserved F or W. Each record gives: V gene, J gene, CDR3 protein.

V: TRBV6-5; J: TRBJ2-5; CDR3: CASSKRQEETQYF
V: TRBV5-4; J: TRBJ2-7; CDR3: CASSLGQAASYEQYF
V: TRBV10-2; J: TRBJ1-5; CDR3: CASSGDRGIQPQHF
V: TRBV10-3; J: TRBJ1-2; CDR3: CAGGAGVGYTF
V: TRBV30; J: TRBJ2-1; CDR3: CACGTSGSHEQFF
V: TRBV11-2; J: TRBJ2-7; CDR3: CASSSTLRLRGAYEQYF
V: TRBV9; J: TRBJ1-4; CDR3: CASSVDEGEKLFF
V: TRBV7-6; J: TRBJ2-1; CDR3: CASSSTTGTYNEQFF
V: TRBV9; J: TRBJ2-1; CDR3: CASSVDGTSGTHNEQFF
V: TRBV4-3; J: TRBJ2-3; CDR3: CASSQEPAPAGGQPTQYF
V: TRBV19; J: TRBJ1-1; CDR3: CASSLLPGQGGTEAFF
V: TRBV21-1; J: TRBJ2-5; CDR3: CASSKGTRGHSPYQETQYF
V: TRBV6-6; J: TRBJ1-1; CDR3: CASSSPVQGNTEAFF
V: TRBV6-5; J: TRBJ2-3; CDR3: CASSSVSTGQTDTQYF
V: TRBV7-9; J: TRBJ2-3; CDR3: CASVGRRTDTQYF
V: TRBV18; J: TRBJ1-6; CDR3: CASSRDSYNSPLHF
V: TRBV5-1; J: TRBJ1-1; CDR3: CASSLGQAKDEAFF
V: TRBV6-1; J: TRBJ1-2; CDR3: CASSEGRPYGYTF